This T cell receptor beta chain was captured by sequencing in a study of cytotoxic CD8 clonotypes in ibrutinib-treated CLL. Study-level background: On average, each sample had about 250,000 productive templates and about 89,000 productive rearrangements.

Target depth was 1 in 200,000 to 1 in 1 million T cells, about 10x per clonotype. Generated by immunoSEQ multiplex PCR, the TCRdb table keeps only in-frame clones and is missing some. The data show 300,000 to 400,000 clones, with over 60% seen just once and 5% to 6.5% held by the top ten. This clone was seen a few times. The CDR3 has 14 residues. The V gene's germline CDR1 is SGHDN and CDR2 FVKESK. The trim removed 1 base at V and 2 bases at J, leaving 2 bases unmatched. The specimen comprised PBMCs, sampled after 36 months of ibrutinib treatment. This TCR was sampled from a human donor with chronic lymphocytic leukemia. This chain connects TRBV14 to TRBJ2-7, with TRBD2 matching over 7 bases. The CDR3 coding sequence is TGTGCCAGCAGCCAAGTAGGGAGGGCCTACGAGCAGTACTTC. Protein product: CASSQVGRAYEQYF.